The 4 T cell receptor beta chains below come from one sample, sequenced in a study of blood T cell repertoires in COVID-19. Using immunoSEQ multiplex PCR, the repertoire was profiled, and TCRdb retains in-frame clones only, with some absent. The data contain hundreds of thousands of clones, around 90% of them singletons. The sequenced sample was peripheral blood. The source is a man aged 40-49 years with acute or convalescent COVID-19.

This clone was counted a single time. Here the CDR3 reads CASSQNRAGYTF. In DNA, the CDR3 is TGCGCCAGCAGCCAAAACAGGGCTGGCTACACCTTC. The chain has TRBV4-1 and TRBJ1-2; tentative D call: TRBD1 (6 bases). Germline CDR1 MGHRA, CDR2 YSYEKL. V lost 2 bases to trimming and J lost 7 bases, with 8 bases between them. The CDR3 length is 12 residues.

This clone was counted a few times. This chain uses TRBV5-4 with TRBJ2-7, with 11 nucleotides matching TRBD1. V dropped 2 bases and J dropped 3; count of bases not matched to a gene: 7. Germline loops: CDR1 SGHNT, CDR2 YYREEE (reference sequence). The CDR3 has 16 amino acids. CDR3 in amino acids: CASSLGQGTGGYEQYF. The CDR3 region has the DNA TGTGCCAGCAGCTTAGGCCAGGGGACAGGGGGCTACGAGCAGTACTTC. Full variable domain (outside the CDR3, taken from reference TRBV5-4 and TRBJ2-7): ETGVTQSPTHLIKTRGQQVTLRCSSQSGHNTVSWYQQALGQGPQFIFQYYREEENGRGNFPPRFSGLQFPNYSSELNVNALELDDSALYLCASSLGQGTGGYEQYFGPGTRLTVT.

In nucleotides, the CDR3 is TGTGCCAGCAGCCAAGACGGCGGGAGGGCATCGGAGACCCAGTACTTC. Amino acid sequence: CASSQDGGRASETQYF. V is TRBV3-1 (or the pseudogene TRBV3-2) and J is TRBJ2-5, with 9 bases identical to TRBD2. The germline V gene encodes CDR1 LGHDT and CDR2 YNNKEL (reference sequence). With 0 bases clipped from V and 5 bases from J, the junction kept 7 bases outside the gene matches. This CDR3 is built from 16 residues.

The chain joins TRBV27 to TRBJ1-4; the D is unclear. This CDR3 spans 14 amino acids. CDR1 is MNHEY, CDR2 SMNVEV, per germline (reference sequence). V lost 7 bases and J 8 bases, leaving 17 bases between the germline ends. CDR3 sequence: CASTSRTPGEKLFF. The DNA for the CDR3 is TGTGCCAGCACCTCCCGGACTCCGGGGGAAAAACTGTTTTTT.